This is a list of T cell receptor beta chains from one sample in a study of yellow fever vaccine responses in identical twins. TCRdb recomputed calls from the RT-PCR reads with MiXCR, one row per CDR3 protein. The sample lists roughly 6,900 distinct CDR3 sequences, about 86% occurring once. The sequenced sample was T cells from blood (PBMCs), unsorted or a sorted subset (not recorded which), obtained before or after yellow fever vaccination (not recorded which). The receptors were sampled from a young woman who received the yellow fever vaccine. Each CDR3 is given with its conserved first and last residue. The D gene is left open where the match is weak. Where a row states a size, it is once, few, many or the class of an expanded clone; other rows omit it.

clone size	V gene	D gene	J gene	CDR3 protein	CDR3 DNA
NA	TRBV18	TRBD2	TRBJ2-3	CASSPLLAGGGTDTQYF	TGTGCCAGCTCACCCCTTTTAGCGGGGGGCGGCACAGATACGCAGTATTTT
NA	TRBV27	TRBD1	TRBJ1-6	CASRVDREGSPLHF	TGTGCCAGCAGAGTCGACAGGGAAGGATCACCCCTCCACTTT
once	TRBV5-4	NA	TRBJ1-4	CASSLEGGSEKLFF	TGTGCCAGCAGCTTGGAGGGGGGGAGTGAAAAACTGTTTTTT
NA	TRBV5-1	NA	TRBJ1-5	CASSLSFLNQPQHF	TGCGCCAGCAGCTTGTCCTTCCTAAATCAGCCCCAGCATTTT
NA	TRBV20-1	TRBD1	TRBJ2-4	CSAPGQGLAKNIQYF	TGCAGTGCGCCTGGACAGGGACTAGCCAAAAACATTCAGTACTTC
NA	TRBV10-3	NA	TRBJ2-7	CAIRDSTYEQYF	TGTGCCATCAGGGACAGCACCTACGAGCAGTACTTC
few	TRBV18	NA	TRBJ1-4	CASSQLPNEKLFF	TGTGCCAGCTCACAGTTACCTAATGAAAAACTGTTTTTT
once	TRBV20-1	TRBD2	TRBJ2-3	CSPGLAGVDTQYF	TGCAGTCCCGGACTAGCGGGAGTGGATACGCAGTATTTT
NA	TRBV29-1	TRBD2	TRBJ2-1	CSVLGLAYNEQFF	TGCAGCGTCCTTGGACTAGCCTACAATGAGCAGTTCTTC
NA	TRBV11-2	NA	TRBJ1-5	CASSLDFSQPQHF	TGTGCCAGCAGCTTAGATTTCAGTCAGCCCCAGCATTTT
NA	TRBV29-1	NA	TRBJ2-5	CSGSGVGRTQYF	TGCAGCGGTAGCGGAGTGGGACGGACCCAGTACTTC
NA	TRBV6-1	TRBD1	TRBJ1-2	CASIEVWTGVYGYTF	TGTGCCAGCATCGAAGTGTGGACAGGGGTCTATGGCTACACCTTC
once	TRBV9	NA	TRBJ2-1	CASSVLTGATSYNEQFF	TGTGCCAGCAGCGTCCTTACGGGCGCCACCTCCTACAATGAGCAGTTCTTC
NA	TRBV28	NA	TRBJ2-7	CASRGTGMSYEQYF	TGTGCCAGCAGGGGGACGGGGATGTCCTACGAGCAGTACTTC
once	TRBV29-1	TRBD1	TRBJ1-2	CSVGDREVGYTF	TGCAGCGTTGGGGACAGGGAAGTCGGCTACACCTTC
NA	TRBV29-1	NA	TRBJ2-5	CSVEGFGQQETQYF	TGCAGCGTTGAGGGGTTTGGGCAGCAAGAGACCCAGTACTTC
NA	TRBV27	NA	TRBJ2-3	CASSLFPSGTDTQYF	TGTGCCAGCAGTTTATTTCCTAGCGGCACAGATACGCAGTATTTT
NA	TRBV14	NA	TRBJ2-7	CASSQQQGGEQYF	TGTGCCAGCAGCCAACAACAGGGAGGTGAGCAGTACTTC
once	TRBV11-3	TRBD1	TRBJ1-1	CASSLDTGVSTEAFF	TGTGCCAGCAGCTTAGATACAGGGGTATCCACTGAAGCTTTCTTT
NA	TRBV11-3	TRBD1	TRBJ2-7	CASSPSFTTGANEQYF	TGTGCCAGCAGCCCCTCATTTACGACAGGGGCCAACGAGCAGTACTTC
NA	TRBV10-3	NA	TRBJ2-1	CAISHLKGSYNEQFF	TGTGCCATCAGCCACCTGAAGGGCTCCTACAATGAGCAGTTCTTC
NA	TRBV6-4	TRBD1	TRBJ1-5	CASSDGTDGSQPQHF	TGTGCCAGCAGTGACGGGACAGATGGTAGTCAGCCCCAGCATTTT
NA	TRBV5-1	TRBD2	TRBJ2-1	CASSLGLAGAHEQFF	TGCGCCAGCAGCTTAGGGCTAGCGGGGGCCCATGAGCAGTTCTTC
NA	TRBV29-1	NA	TRBJ2-5	CSVEFNGGTMDKTQYF	TGCAGCGTTGAATTTAATGGTGGAACCATGGACAAGACCCAGTACTTC
NA	TRBV11-1	TRBD2	TRBJ2-5	CASSYLGSGVWETQYF	TGTGCCAGCAGCTACCTCGGTAGCGGGGTATGGGAGACCCAGTACTTC
NA	TRBV18	NA	TRBJ2-7	CASSSGSSYEQYF	TGTGCCAGCTCATCGGGGAGCTCCTACGAGCAGTACTTC
NA	TRBV20-1	NA	TRBJ2-7	CSATRGGGEQYF	TGCAGTGCTACTAGGGGCGGAGGCGAGCAGTACTTC
NA	TRBV6-1	NA	TRBJ1-2	CASGAGNYGYTF	TGTGCCAGCGGAGCAGGGAACTATGGCTACACCTTC